These 25 T cell receptor beta chains came from one sample sequenced in a study of OX40 agonist ivuxolimab in advanced cancers. The method was immunoSEQ multiplex PCR; TCRdb's version includes in-frame clones alone and lacks a portion of them. The profile shows some 14,000 clones, approximately 60% of them singletons. Material: CD4+ or CD8+ T cells sorted from blood, obtained in a trial of the OX40 agonist ivuxolimab. These receptors originate from an adult with an advanced solid tumor such as melanoma, head and neck, liver or kidney cancer.

The chain combines TRBV7-3 with TRBJ1-6; 8 bases align to TRBD1. Germline assignment: CDR1 SGHTA and CDR2 FQGTGA. The CDR3 is 14 residues long. Trimming cost V 5 bases and J 9 bases; bases outside gene matches: 6. For the CDR3, the DNA is TGTGCCAGCAGCGAGACAGGGGTAGGTTCACCCCTCCACTTT. Amino acids: CASSETGVGSPLHF.

This clone has only one observation. The CDR3 coding sequence is TGTGCCAGCAGTGCCCTCTTACAGCCGGTGGAGCAGTACTTC. As protein: CASSALLQPVEQYF. The chain joins TRBV6-5 to TRBJ2-7, with no clear D. V was shortened by 5 bases and J by 7 bases, with 18 bases between the two germline ends. Germline CDR1 and CDR2: MNHEY and SVGAGI. This CDR3 contains 14 residues.

The chain links TRBV7-9 to TRBJ1-1, with 9 bases fitting TRBD1. The CDR3 extends over 15 amino acids. The V and J ends lost 3 bases and 5 bases, in that order; junction bases with no gene match: 7. Germline values: CDR1 SEHNR, CDR2 FQNEAQ (reference sequence). In nucleotides, the CDR3 is TGTGCCAGCAGCTTTCCCGAGACAGGGGGAACTGAAGCTTTCTTT. It codes for CASSFPETGGTEAFF.

The gene calls are TRBV5-6 and TRBJ2-3; D unclear. The CDR3 is 17 amino acids. Germline V lookup: CDR1 SGHDT, CDR2 YYEEEE. Trimming removed 2 bases from V and 2 bases from J, with 18 bases in between. CDR3 DNA sequence: TGTGCCAGCAGCTTAGTTGGTGGATTAGGCTTCACAGATACGCAGTATTTT. Protein: CASSLVGGLGFTDTQYF.

CDR3 bases: TGTGCCAGCAGCCAAGGAGCAGGACTAGCGGCAAACGAGCAGTACTTC. Translating it yields CASSQGAGLAANEQYF. The chain uses TRBV4-2 and TRBJ2-7, with 10 bases identical to TRBD2. Germline assignment: CDR1 LGHNA and CDR2 YNFKEQ. The CDR3 consists of 16 residues. Trimming removed 1 base from V and 5 bases from J; junction bases left unmatched: 8.

This clone has more than one count but fewer than ten. V and J are TRBV5-1 and TRBJ2-5; 10 bases line up with TRBD2. CDR1 SGHRS and CDR2 YFSETQ come from the germline V gene. This CDR3 region has 15 residues. J was trimmed by 5 bases and V by 0 bases; bases with no gene match: 4. CDR3 sequence: CASSLVTSGDETQYF. CDR3 DNA: TGCGCCAGCAGCTTGGTAACTAGCGGGGATGAGACCCAGTACTTC.

The chain combines TRBV27 with TRBJ2-1, with a weak D call TRBD2 (6 bases). CDR1 is MNHEY and CDR2 is SMNVEV in the germline V gene (reference sequence). V was clipped by 8 bases and J by 4 bases, with 15 bases between them. The CDR3 is made up of 14 amino acids. CDR3 residues: CASSLMRGYNEQFF. The DNA of the CDR3 is TGTGCCAGCTCGTTGATGCGGGGATACAATGAGCAGTTCTTC.

This clone is medium-sized within its sample. This chain connects TRBV10-2 to TRBJ1-6, with D possibly TRBD1 on 5 matching bases. The CDR3 covers 11 residues. Germline V CDR1 and CDR2: WSHSY, SAAADI. V shed 8 bases and J shed 10 bases, with 9 bases lying between them. The CDR3 here is CASGTLSPLHF. The DNA of the CDR3 is TGCGCCAGCGGGACCTTATCACCCCTCCACTTT.

This clone qualifies as medium-sized. The chain is built from TRBV4-3 and TRBJ2-7, with D possibly being TRBD1 (6 bases). V was trimmed by 1 base and J by 0 bases, leaving 10 bases between them. Germline V gene lookup returns CDR1 LGHNA and CDR2 YSLEER. This CDR3 region has 15 residues. CDR3 nucleotides: TGCGCCAGCAGCCAAGTTAGGGGGAGCTCCTACGAGCAGTACTTC. Translated, it gives CASSQVRGSSYEQYF.

This chain uses TRBV19 with TRBJ2-1; TRBD1 might be the D (6 bases). CDR1 and CDR2 from the germline V gene are LNHDA and SQIVND (reference sequence). V lost 6 bases and J lost 6, with 9 bases in between. The CDR3 totals 12 residues. The chain's CDR3 is CASRTGVNEQFF. The CDR3 nucleotides read TGTGCCAGTAGGACAGGAGTCAATGAGCAGTTCTTC.

The chain links TRBV27 to TRBJ2-7; 7 nucleotides match TRBD2. The germline CDR1 and CDR2 sequences are MNHEY and SMNVEV (reference sequence). Trimming removed 5 bases from V and 2 bases from J; junction bases left unmatched: 3. The CDR3 is 13 amino acids. The CDR3 sequence is CASSRGSTYEQYF. In DNA, the CDR3 is TGTGCCAGCAGTCGCGGGAGCACCTACGAGCAGTACTTC.

Written as DNA, the CDR3 is TGTGCCAGCAGCCCCAGGGACAGGGAGAGTGACATTCAGTACTTC. Amino acids: CASSPRDRESDIQYF. The chain recombines TRBV7-8 with TRBJ2-4; 9 bases map to TRBD1. Trimming removed 5 bases from V and 8 bases from J; junction bases left unmatched: 10. The CDR3 totals 15 residues. CDR1 is SGHVS and CDR2 is FQNEAQ in the germline V gene.

The rearrangement links TRBV5-6 to TRBJ2-3; 10 positions match TRBD2. The V and J ends lost 4 bases and 2 bases, in that order; junction bases with no gene match: 4. The V gene's germline CDR1 is SGHDT and CDR2 YYEEEE. The CDR3 is 15 residues long. The CDR3 nucleotides read TGTGCCAGCAGCCTTAGCGGGGGGTACACAGATACGCAGTATTTT. Its translation is CASSLSGGYTDTQYF.

The chain carries TRBV29-1 and TRBJ1-5, with D possibly matching TRBD1 (5 bases). CDR3 length: 12 amino acids. V was cut by 4 bases and J by 4 bases, with 8 bases left in between. Germline lookup yields CDR1 SQVTM and CDR2 ANQGSEA. CDR3 protein: CSVGGVNQPQHF. For the CDR3, the DNA is TGCAGCGTTGGGGGGGTAAATCAGCCCCAGCATTTT.

This clone is medium-sized. The chain has TRBV4-2 and TRBJ2-7; 8 bases match TRBD1. With 4 bases clipped from V and 1 base from J, the junction kept 12 bases outside the gene matches. This CDR3 region has 17 residues. Germline V gives CDR1 LGHNA, CDR2 YNFKEQ. This chain's CDR3 is CASSPRTGSRGSYEQYF. The CDR3 nucleotides read TGTGCCAGCAGCCCCCGGACAGGGTCACGGGGGTCCTACGAGCAGTACTTC.

The chain couples TRBV2 to TRBJ2-7, with TRBD1 identical over 7 bases. The CDR3 consists of 15 residues. V dropped 1 base and J dropped 0; count of bases not matched to a gene: 3. Germline V CDR1 and CDR2: SNHLY, FYNNEI. The CDR3 DNA sequence: TGTGCCAGCAGTGAAGGGGCAGGGGGCTCCTACGAGCAGTACTTC. This translates into CASSEGAGGSYEQYF. The full variable domain, completed using reference TRBV2 and TRBJ2-7, is EPEVTQTPSHQVTQMGQEVILRCVPISNHLYFYWYRQILGQKVEFLVSFYNNEISEKSEIFDDQFSVERPDGSNFTLKIRSTKLEDSAMYFCASSEGAGGSYEQYFGPGTRLTVT.

The chain joins TRBV27 to TRBJ2-7; D perhaps matches TRBD1 (5 bases). The CDR3 runs to 14 residues. The germline CDR1 and CDR2 sequences are MNHEY and SMNVEV (reference sequence). V lost 4 bases and J 0 bases, leaving 10 bases between the germline ends. The CDR3 loop reads CASSYSGLSYEQYF. In nucleotides, the CDR3 is TGTGCCAGCAGTTACTCAGGGCTCTCCTACGAGCAGTACTTC.

The chain links TRBV11-3 to TRBJ2-1; maybe TRBD2 (6 bases). V was clipped by 1 base and J by 2 bases, with 9 bases between them. The CDR3 consists of 15 residues. The germline gives CDR1 SGHNT, CDR2 YENEEA. CDR3 loop: CASSLAAGPYNEQFF. CDR3 bases: TGTGCCAGCAGCTTAGCGGCGGGGCCCTACAATGAGCAGTTCTTC. Full variable domain (outside the CDR3, taken from reference TRBV11-3 and TRBJ2-1): EAGVVQSPRYKIIEKKQPVAFWCNPISGHNTLYWYLQNLGQGPELLIRYENEEAVDDSQLPKDRFSAERLKGVDSTLKIQPAELGDSAVYLCASSLAAGPYNEQFFGPGTRLTVL.

This clone was recorded a few times. The chain couples TRBV6-6 to TRBJ2-5; D is unresolved. CDR1 MNHNY and CDR2 SVGAGI come from the germline V gene (reference sequence). The V end lost 10 bases, the J end lost 4 bases, and 10 bases lay between the germline ends. CDR3 length: 11 amino acids. CDR3 DNA sequence: TGTGCCACCGAGCGAGGAGAGACCCAGTACTTC. Its protein product is CATERGETQYF.

CDR3: CASSFHRSSYEQYF. The CDR3, as DNA: TGCGCCAGCAGCTTTCACAGGAGCTCCTACGAGCAGTACTTC. The genes are TRBV5-1 and TRBJ2-7; D might be TRBD1 (5 bases). Germline V gives CDR1 SGHRS, CDR2 YFSETQ. Trimming removed 2 bases from V and 0 bases from J, with 9 bases in between. The CDR3 loop spans 14 amino acids.

The rearrangement uses TRBV7-8 and TRBJ2-1; D remains ambiguous. Deletions cut 1 base from V and 8 bases from J, with 9 bases between. The CDR3 has 13 residues. CDR1 is SGHVS, CDR2 FQNEAQ, per germline. The CDR3 reads CASSLVLADEQFF. The CDR3 nucleotides are TGTGCCAGCAGCTTAGTGTTGGCCGATGAGCAGTTCTTC.

This clone is categorized as medium-sized. V gene TRBV11-2 combines with J gene TRBJ1-3; D gene ambiguous. V was shortened by 5 bases and J by 0 bases, with 11 bases between the two germline ends. The CDR3 consists of 15 residues. Germline lookup yields CDR1 SGHAT and CDR2 FQNNGV. CDR3 bases: TGTGCCAGCAGCCCAAAGGGTTTCTCTGGAAACACCATATATTTT. Encoded protein: CASSPKGFSGNTIYF.

This rearrangement joins TRBV27 to TRBJ1-6, with D perhaps TRBD1 (5 bases). Per the germline V gene, CDR1 is MNHEY and CDR2 is SMNVEV (reference sequence). Trimming cost V 8 bases and J 9 bases, with 11 bases left between them. The CDR3 contains 12 residues. CDR3 region: CASPGTSSPLHF. In nucleotides, the CDR3 is TGTGCCAGCCCCGGGACCTCTTCACCCCTCCACTTT.

Here the CDR3 reads CASSLARTSHYGYTF. CDR3 DNA: TGTGCCAGCAGCTTGGCTAGGACATCACACTATGGCTACACCTTC. The chain joins TRBV5-4 to TRBJ1-2, with D perhaps TRBD1 (5 bases). The CDR3 has 15 residues. CDR1 is SGHNT, CDR2 YYREEE, per germline (reference sequence). V was clipped by 0 bases and J by 3 bases, with 12 bases between them.

A word on this clone: The junction and the germline gene differ at one end; a read error may be behind it. J is TRBJ2-1 and V is TRBV5-4; 13 nucleotides line up with TRBD2. This CDR3 is 16 amino acids long. Germline-derived CDR1 and CDR2 are SGHNT and YYREEE (reference sequence). The CDR3, as DNA: TGCGCCAGCAGCCCGGGACTAGCGGGGCGCTACAATGAGCAGTTCTTC. This translates into CASSPGLAGRYNEQFF.